These 18 T cell receptor beta chains were sequenced from one sample in a study of regulatory T cells in long-lasting Graves disease. Sample time point: newly diagnosed GD, antithyroid drugs for less than 3 months. TCR sequences were obtained from RNA taken from PBMCs. Assembly of TCR beta libraries relied on iRepertoire HTBI primers together with Arm-PCR of CDR3 regions. In TCRdb, the multiplex PCR reads were re-called with MiXCR into one record per CDR3 protein. The data contain some 370,000 distinct CDR3 sequences, approximately 10% of them singletons. The same specimen was also included in a second study, on T cells in Graves' hyperthyroidism and ophthalmopathy.

Sample: peripheral blood mononuclear cells (PBMCs), taken at new diagnosis, from a patient treated with antithyroid drugs. Receptors originate from a woman aged 18-30 years with Graves disease.

The chain carries TRBV3-1 and TRBJ1-1; D gene ambiguous. From germline, CDR1 is LGHDT and CDR2 YNNKEL (reference sequence). Trimming left V 8 bases short and J 0 bases short, with 13 bases between. The CDR3 is 14 amino acids. CDR3 in DNA: TGTGCCAGCGCCTGGAGCAACTTGAACACTGAAGCTTTCTTT. The encoded protein is CASAWSNLNTEAFF. Full variable domain (outside the CDR3, taken from reference TRBV3-1 and TRBJ1-1): DTAVSQTPKYLVTQMGNDKSIKCEQNLGHDTMYWYKQDSKKFLKIMFSYNNKELIINETVPNRFSPKSPDKAHLNLHINSLELGDSAVYFCASAWSNLNTEAFFGQGTRLTVV.

This clonotype was found many times. This sequence joins TRBV28 and TRBJ2-2, with 7 bases that match TRBD1. V gave up 5 bases and J gave up 2 bases; unmatched junction bases: 20. Germline CDR1 reads MDHEN; CDR2 reads SYDVKM. The CDR3 loop spans 20 amino acids. The CDR3 nucleotides read TGTGCCAGCAGTCCCCTATTCCAGCCTGGACAGGCACCAAACACCGGGGAGCTGTTTTTT. This encodes CASSPLFQPGQAPNTGELFF.

This clonotype was counted at least ten times. V is TRBV5-8 and J is TRBJ1-6; possible D gene TRBD1, 5 bases. Germline V gene lookup returns CDR1 SGHTS and CDR2 YDEGEE. CDR3 size: 16 residues. V was clipped by 0 bases and J by 7 bases, with 14 bases between them. The CDR3 DNA reads as TGTGCCAGCAGCTTGGTTGGGGCAGCCCAGAATTCACCCCTCCACTTT. Protein sequence: CASSLVGAAQNSPLHF. Using reference TRBV5-8 and TRBJ1-6 for the parts outside the CDR3, the full variable domain is EAGVTQSPTHLIKTRGQQATLRCSPISGHTSVYWYQQALGLGLQFLLWYDEGEERNRGNFPPRFSGRQFPNYSSELNVNALELEDSALYLCASSLVGAAQNSPLHFGNGTRLTVT.

On this clonotype itself: Just one base apart from a much larger clone, this may be a read error. The chain has TRBV4-3 and TRBJ1-5; 10 nucleotides agree with TRBD1. Germline V gene lookup returns CDR1 LGHNA and CDR2 YSLEER. The CDR3 extends over 16 amino acids. DNA of the CDR3: TGCGCCAGCAGCCAAGATGTGACAGGGGGCGATCAGGCCCAGCATTTT. Protein product: CASSQDVTGGDQAQHF.

This clonotype appeared a few times. A much larger clonotype is one base distant, so this may be a read error. This chain connects TRBV12-3 or TRBV12-4 to TRBJ2-5, with D tentatively TRBD2 (6 bases). The CDR3 is made up of 13 amino acids. In DNA form, the CDR3 reads TGTGCCAGCAGTTTAGGGGAACGGGAGACCCAGTGCTTC. Translating gives CASSLGERETQCF.

This clonotype appeared many times. The chain is built from TRBV12-3 or TRBV12-4 and TRBJ1-5; D call uncertain. Trimming shortened V by 5 bases and J by 2 bases, and 19 bases separated the two germline ends. This CDR3 has 17 residues. CDR3 region: CASSPRSFRGGNQPQHF. CDR3 nucleotides: TGTGCCAGCAGTCCCAGGAGTTTCCGGGGAGGCAATCAGCCCCAGCATTTT.

The chain has TRBV29-1 and TRBJ1-2, with a weak D call TRBD1 (6 bases). V dropped 7 bases and J dropped 6 bases, with 18 bases sitting between them. The CDR3 length is 13 residues. Germline V lookup: CDR1 SQVTM, CDR2 ANQGSEA. CDR3 nucleotide sequence: TGCAGCGCCGCCGTACAGGGCGCAGATGGCTACACCTTC. Amino acid sequence: CSAAVQGADGYTF. Filled out from reference TRBV29-1 and TRBJ1-2, the complete variable domain reads SAVISQKPSRDICQRGTSLTIQCQVDSQVTMMFWYRQQPGQSLTLIATANQGSEATYESGFVIDKFPISRPNLTFSTLTVSNMSPEDSSIYLCSAAVQGADGYTFGSGTRLTVV.

This clonotype was seen ten or more times. J is TRBJ2-2 and V is TRBV6-5; 10 nucleotides align to TRBD1. Looked up from germline, CDR1 is MNHEY and CDR2 is SVGAGI. The CDR3 runs to 15 residues. After removal of 4 bases from V and 1 base from J, the junction contained 0 bases not matched to a gene. CDR3 sequence: CASSWDRGNTGELFF. CDR3 coding DNA: TGTGCCAGCAGTTGGGACAGGGGGAACACCGGGGAGCTGTTTTTT.

This clonotype was seen repeatedly, ten times or more. The CDR3: CASSSTRNEQFF. DNA of the CDR3: TGTGCCAGCAGCTCGACTAGGAATGAGCAGTTCTTC. The V gene is TRBV12-3 or TRBV12-4, the J gene TRBJ2-1; maybe TRBD2 (6 bases). The CDR3 loop spans 12 amino acids. Trimming cost V 6 bases and J 7 bases, with 10 bases left between them.

This clonotype was recorded at least ten times. V gene TRBV20-1 combines with J gene TRBJ2-5; perhaps TRBD1 as D (6 bases). This CDR3 contains 12 residues. CDR1 and CDR2 (germline): DFQATT, SNEGSKA (reference sequence). V lost 2 bases and J lost 6, with 10 bases in between. The CDR3: CSARSRGQTQYF. CDR3 DNA sequence: TGCAGTGCTAGATCCAGGGGACAGACCCAGTACTTC.

As for this clonotype: A single base separates this from a much larger clone, so it may be a read error. CDR3 nucleotide sequence: TGTGCCAGCCGCTCCGGACGGGAAGAGACCCAGTACTTC. Translated, it gives CASRSGREETQYF. V usage is TRBV7-2 and J usage is TRBJ2-5; the D is unclear. CDR3 length equals 13 residues. Germline V gives CDR1 SGHTA, CDR2 FQGNSA. The V end was cut by 8 bases, the J end by 3 bases, with 13 bases between.

In this sample, this clonotype turned up many times. The rearrangement uses TRBV6-1 and TRBJ2-5; 11 bases agree with TRBD1. This CDR3 has 18 amino acids. V lost 5 bases and J lost 4; bases outside the gene matches: 15. CDR1 is MNHNS and CDR2 is SASEGT in the germline V gene. The CDR3 DNA reads as TGTGCCAGCAGTACTATAAGAACAGGACAGGGGGCGCGAGAGACCCAGTACTTC. Protein product: CASSTIRTGQGARETQYF.

In this sample, this clonotype turned up many times. V usage is TRBV5-4 and J usage is TRBJ2-1; tentatively, D is TRBD1 (5 bases). The CDR3 is 12 amino acids. V gave up 2 bases and J gave up 6 bases, with 6 bases separating them. CDR1 and CDR2 from the germline V gene are SGHNT and YYREEE (reference sequence). The CDR3, as DNA: TGTGCCAGCAGCTTAGGGGCCAATGAGCAGTTCTTC. Translating it yields CASSLGANEQFF.

The chain couples TRBV19 to TRBJ2-2, with D perhaps TRBD2 (6 bases). Germline V CDR1 and CDR2: LNHDA, SQIVND (reference sequence). The length of the CDR3 is 16 residues. The germline V and J ends were trimmed by 3 bases and 3 bases, with 14 bases remaining between them. The CDR3 here is CASSIQDYTYTGELFF. The CDR3 DNA follows: TGTGCCAGTAGTATCCAGGACTATACTTACACCGGGGAGCTGTTTTTT.

This clonotype has a count of ten or more. V is TRBV12-3 or TRBV12-4 and J is TRBJ2-3; D unclear. This CDR3 spans 13 amino acids. Trimming left V 6 bases short and J 4 bases short, with 11 bases between. The CDR3 loop is CASSMVLADTQYF. In DNA, the CDR3 is TGTGCCAGCAGCATGGTCCTCGCAGATACGCAGTATTTT.

The rearrangement joins TRBV29-1 to TRBJ1-2; 8 bases line up with TRBD1. The CDR3 sequence is 12 residues long. CDR1 and CDR2 from the germline V gene are SQVTM and ANQGSEA. Trimming cost V 8 bases and J 6 bases; bases outside gene matches: 8. This CDR3 reads CSTDTGGNGYTF. The CDR3 bases are TGCAGCACCGACACAGGGGGTAATGGCTACACCTTC. Based on the CDR3 plus reference TRBV29-1 and TRBJ1-2, the full variable domain is SAVISQKPSRDICQRGTSLTIQCQVDSQVTMMFWYRQQPGQSLTLIATANQGSEATYESGFVIDKFPISRPNLTFSTLTVSNMSPEDSSIYLCSTDTGGNGYTFGSGTRLTVV.

This clonotype has ten or more counts. This chain joins TRBV6-1 and TRBJ1-5, with 7 bases matching TRBD1. This CDR3 has 17 amino acids. The trim removed 5 bases at V and 6 bases at J, leaving 16 bases unmatched. The germline V gene encodes CDR1 MNHNS and CDR2 SASEGT. CDR3 sequence: CASSLRLYRGRGQPQHF. The DNA for the CDR3 is TGTGCCAGCAGTCTTCGGCTATACAGGGGACGGGGTCAGCCCCAGCATTTT.

This clonotype has just a few counts. The chain has TRBV7-2 and TRBJ2-2; TRBD1 aligns across 9 bases. J gave up 4 bases and V 4 bases, and 7 bases lay outside the gene matches. The CDR3 has 16 residues. CDR1 and CDR2 from the germline V gene are SGHTA and FQGNSA. The CDR3 here is CASSSRDRAITGELFF. In DNA form, the CDR3 reads TGTGCCAGCAGCTCCCGGGACAGGGCGATCACCGGGGAGCTGTTTTTT.